A selection of T cell receptor beta chains follows, all from one sample in a study of blood T cell repertoires in COVID-19. The repertoire was sequenced with immunoSEQ multiplex PCR; TCRdb's copy has only in-frame clones and lacks some. In the table there are nearly 300,000 clones, approximately 84% of which are singletons. The sequenced material came from peripheral blood. These receptors all come from a human donor with COVID-19, enrolled during active disease. The donor label of this sample is uncertain. Each CDR3 is given with its conserved first and last residue. A D gene is named only where the DNA matches it firmly. Rows may omit the clone size; those that give it use once, few, many or a size class.

V: TRBV27; length: 15; size: NA; D: TRBD2; J: TRBJ2-5; DNA: TGTGCCAGCAGTTCAACACTAGCGGGAGTTGAGACCCAGTACTTC; CDR3: CASSSTLAGVETQYF
V: TRBV10-3; length: 12; size: NA; D: TRBD2; J: TRBJ2-3; DNA: TGTGCCATCGGGGGACTAGACGATACGCAGTATTTT; CDR3: CAIGGLDDTQYF
V: TRBV5-6; length: 16; size: few; D: NA; J: TRBJ2-2; DNA: TGTGCCAGCAGTCGGATCGGGACAAGCAACACCGGGGAGCTGTTTTTT; CDR3: CASSRIGTSNTGELFF
V: TRBV21-1; length: 18; size: once; D: NA; J: TRBJ2-4; DNA: NA; CDR3: CASSKEWASGSRLNIQYF
V: TRBV5-1; length: 17; size: NA; D: NA; J: TRBJ1-4; DNA: TGCGCCAGCAGCTTAACGGGTGGAGACTTCACAAATGAAAAACTGTTTTTT; CDR3: CASSLTGGDFTNEKLFF
V: TRBV9; length: 16; size: NA; D: NA; J: TRBJ1-6; DNA: TGTGCCAGCAGCGTAGCTGTCGGCGGCGATAATTCACCCCTCCACTTT; CDR3: CASSVAVGGDNSPLHF
V: TRBV5-1; length: 13; size: NA; D: TRBD2; J: TRBJ2-5; DNA: TGCGCCAGCAGCTCAAGCGGGAGCGAGACCCAGTACTTC; CDR3: CASSSSGSETQYF
V: TRBV19; length: 14; size: NA; D: TRBD1; J: TRBJ1-2; DNA: TGTGCCAGTAGTCCACAGGGGGCGAACTATGGCTACACCTTC; CDR3: CASSPQGANYGYTF
V: TRBV5-6; length: 17; size: NA; D: NA; J: TRBJ1-4; DNA: TGTGCCAGCAGCTCTGGCCCCTACAGGGTTACTAATGAAAAACTGTTTTTT; CDR3: CASSSGPYRVTNEKLFF
V: TRBV5-1; length: 15; size: NA; D: NA; J: TRBJ1-1; DNA: TGCGCCAGCAGCTTGTTAGGGGCCTCGAACACTGAAGCTTTCTTT; CDR3: CASSLLGASNTEAFF
V: TRBV14; length: 15; size: NA; D: TRBD2; J: TRBJ2-1; DNA: TGTGCCAGCAGCCCCCGGGGGGAGTGGGTCAATGAGCAGTTCTTC; CDR3: CASSPRGEWVNEQFF
V: TRBV12-3/TRBV12-4; length: 13; size: once; D: NA; J: TRBJ1-1; DNA: TGTGCCAGCAGTGTGGACAGAGACTCTGAAGCTTTCTTT; CDR3: CASSVDRDSEAFF
V: TRBV5-5; length: 15; size: NA; D: NA; J: TRBJ1-1; DNA: TGTGCCAGCAGCTCCTTCGACGGAGTTCCTACTGAAGCTTTCTTT; CDR3: CASSSFDGVPTEAFF
V: TRBV27; length: 15; size: NA; D: TRBD2; J: TRBJ2-7; DNA: TGTGCCAGCAGTTGGGCTAGCGGGGGATCCTACGAGCAGTACTTC; CDR3: CASSWASGGSYEQYF
V: TRBV20-1; length: 11; size: NA; D: TRBD1; J: TRBJ1-2; DNA: TGCAGTGCTAGGGACAGGGCGGGTTACACCTTC; CDR3: CSARDRAGYTF
V: TRBV2; length: 12; size: NA; D: NA; J: TRBJ1-6; DNA: TGTGCCGGCGGAGCTTTTAATTCACCCCTCCACTTT; CDR3: CAGGAFNSPLHF
V: TRBV27; length: 14; size: NA; D: TRBD1; J: TRBJ1-2; DNA: TGTGCCAGCACCTCGACAGGGCATAACTATGGCTACACCTTC; CDR3: CASTSTGHNYGYTF
V: TRBV12-3/TRBV12-4; length: 11; size: NA; D: NA; J: TRBJ1-3; DNA: TGTGCCAGCAGTTCAGGAAACACCATATATTTT; CDR3: CASSSGNTIYF
V: TRBV9; length: 14; size: NA; D: NA; J: TRBJ2-7; DNA: TGTGCCAGCAGCGTAGACGGGACATCCTACGAGCAGTACTTC; CDR3: CASSVDGTSYEQYF
V: TRBV7-8; length: 14; size: few; D: NA; J: TRBJ2-7; DNA: TGTGCCAGCAGCTTAGATGGACAGTCCTACGAGCAGTACTTC; CDR3: CASSLDGQSYEQYF
V: TRBV18; length: 14; size: NA; D: TRBD1; J: TRBJ2-1; DNA: TGTGCCAGCTCGGGACAGGGGACATACAATGAGCAGTTCTTC; CDR3: CASSGQGTYNEQFF
V: TRBV13; length: 15; size: NA; D: NA; J: TRBJ2-1; DNA: TGTGCCAGCAGCTCAGTGAGCGGAGCCTACAATGAGCAGTTCTTC; CDR3: CASSSVSGAYNEQFF
V: TRBV7-9; length: 14; size: NA; D: NA; J: TRBJ2-5; DNA: TGTGCCAGCAGCTTAGCGTGGGGCGGAGAGACCCAGTACTTC; CDR3: CASSLAWGGETQYF
V: TRBV29-1; length: 14; size: NA; D: NA; J: TRBJ2-7; DNA: TGCAGCGTACTCCCGACAGGCCGGGTCGATGGGCAGTACTTC; CDR3: CSVLPTGRVDGQYF
V: TRBV5-1; length: 15; size: NA; D: NA; J: TRBJ1-4; DNA: TGCGCCAGCAGACTTACAGGGAGAGGCAACGAAAAACTGTTTTTT; CDR3: CASRLTGRGNEKLFF
V: TRBV9; length: 14; size: NA; D: NA; J: TRBJ1-1; DNA: TGTGCCAGCAGCGTAGGAGGGGAGGTCACTGAAGCTTTCTTT; CDR3: CASSVGGEVTEAFF
V: TRBV7-2; length: 15; size: few; D: TRBD2; J: TRBJ2-1; DNA: TGTGCCAGCAGCCCGAGGACTAGATTCAGCAGTGAGCAGTTCTTC; CDR3: CASSPRTRFSSEQFF
V: TRBV7-3; length: 13; size: NA; D: NA; J: TRBJ2-7; DNA: TGTGCCAGCAGCCCGAGGTTCTATGGGGAGCAGTACTTC; CDR3: CASSPRFYGEQYF